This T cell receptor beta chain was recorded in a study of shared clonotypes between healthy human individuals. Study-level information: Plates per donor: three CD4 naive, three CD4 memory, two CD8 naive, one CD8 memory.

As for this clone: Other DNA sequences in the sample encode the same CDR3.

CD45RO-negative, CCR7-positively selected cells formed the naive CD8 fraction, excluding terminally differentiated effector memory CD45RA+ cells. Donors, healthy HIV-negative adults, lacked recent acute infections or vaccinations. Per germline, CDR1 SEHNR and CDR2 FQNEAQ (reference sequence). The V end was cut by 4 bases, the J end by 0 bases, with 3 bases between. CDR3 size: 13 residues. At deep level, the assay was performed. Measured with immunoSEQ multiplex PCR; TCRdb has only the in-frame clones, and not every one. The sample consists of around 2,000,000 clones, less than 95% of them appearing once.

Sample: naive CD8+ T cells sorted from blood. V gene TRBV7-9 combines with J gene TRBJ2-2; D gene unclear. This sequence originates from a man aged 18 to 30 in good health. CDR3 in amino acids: CASSSSNTGELFF. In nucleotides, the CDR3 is TGTGCCAGCAGCTCGTCGAACACCGGGGAGCTGTTTTTT. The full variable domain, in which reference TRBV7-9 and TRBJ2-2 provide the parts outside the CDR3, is DTGVSQNPRHKITKRGQNVTFRCDPISEHNRLYWYRQTLGQGPEFLTYFQNEAQLEKSRLLSDRFSAERPKGSFSTLEIQRTEQGDSAMYLCASSSSNTGELFFGEGSRLTVL.